These 2 T cell receptor beta chains share one sample of origin, sequenced in a study of T cells in Graves' hyperthyroidism and ophthalmopathy (dated by TCRdb to between 2018 and 2021). Libraries were made using multiplex PCR. For sequencing, an Illumina HiSeq 2000 was employed. The TCR beta CDR3 regions were amplified from the RNA transcripts. The TCR CDR3 was subjected to a first round of RT-PCR using the HTBI primer set and the Qiagen OneStep RT-PCR kit. TCRdb reworked the public reads: Q25 trimming with fastp, MiXCR clone assembly, productive beta chains retained. Rows are combined by CDR3 protein, so each entry shows the most common genes and DNA. The sample includes about 210,000 distinct CDR3 sequences, with over 15% observed a single time. The ten largest make up around 52% of the sample. Material: blood. The receptor source for this set is a man aged 45-60 years with Graves' hyperthyroidism.

The rearrangement links TRBV11-1 to TRBJ1-4; 7 positions match TRBD1. Germline trimming cut 5 bases from V and 6 bases from J; bases unmatched to any gene: 6. Germline CDR1 SGHAT, CDR2 FQDESV (reference sequence). The CDR3 covers 14 residues. In DNA form, the CDR3 reads TGTGCCAGCAGCACGGACAGGATCCATGAAAAACTGTTTTTT. Protein product: CASSTDRIHEKLFF.

The table lists this clonotype with many counts. V usage is TRBV5-1 and J usage is TRBJ1-2; possible D gene TRBD1, 6 bases. Trimming took 4 bases from V and 8 from J, leaving 18 bases between them. Germline lookup yields CDR1 SGHRS and CDR2 YFSETQ. The CDR3 totals 14 residues. CDR3 nucleotides: TGCGCCAGCAGCGGAACCCTTACAGGGAGAGGCTACACCTTC. Translation gives CASSGTLTGRGYTF.